These 5 T cell receptor beta chains share one sample of origin, sequenced in a study of cytomegalovirus exposure and HLA in healthy donors. The PCR used 60 Vbeta and 13 Jbeta primers. The repertoire was sequenced with immunoSEQ multiplex PCR; TCRdb's copy has only in-frame clones and lacks some. The sample carries under 200,000 clones, almost 85% recorded once. Sample: PBMCs. The receptors here all came from a woman in her 50s in good health and CMV-seronegative.

As regards this clone: Other DNA sequences from this sample encode an identical CDR3 as well. This sequence joins TRBV19 and TRBJ1-4; D may be TRBD1 (6 bases). The V gene lost 9 bases and the J gene lost 8 bases, with 16 bases spanning the gap. The germline gives CDR1 LNHDA, CDR2 SQIVND (reference sequence). There are 13 residues in the CDR3. The CDR3 DNA is TGTGCCAGCAGGGGCTTGATCCAGGAAAAACTGTTTTTT. It yields the protein CASRGLIQEKLFF.

The chain uses TRBV5-1 and TRBJ2-1; 10 positions match TRBD2. V trimming: 8 bases; J trimming: 2 bases; junction bases outside the gene matches: 7. Germline-derived CDR1 and CDR2 are SGHRS and YFSETQ. This CDR3 is built from 15 residues. The CDR3 loop is CARFSGRSTYNEQFF. DNA for the CDR3: TGCGCCAGGTTTAGCGGGAGGTCTACCTACAATGAGCAGTTCTTC.

The chain joins TRBV7-2 to TRBJ1-2; D may be TRBD1 (5 bases). The CDR3 is 17 residues long. Germline CDR1 is SGHTA and CDR2 is FQGNSA. V lost 2 bases to trimming and J lost 3 bases, with 19 bases between them. The DNA for the CDR3 is TGTGCCAGCAGCTTAACTCATGGGGTGGTGGGGCACTATGGCTACACCTTC. Its protein product is CASSLTHGVVGHYGYTF. Filled out from reference TRBV7-2 and TRBJ1-2, the complete variable domain reads GAGVSQSPSNKVTEKGKDVELRCDPISGHTALYWYRQSLGQGLEFLIYFQGNSAPDKSGLPSDRFSAERTGGSVSTLTIQRTQQEDSAVYLCASSLTHGVVGHYGYTFGSGTRLTVV.

The rearrangement links TRBV5-8 to TRBJ1-1; tentative D call: TRBD1 (6 bases). CDR3 size: 14 residues. The V end lost 3 bases, the J end lost 1 base, and 10 bases lay between the germline ends. The germline V gene has CDR1 SGHTS and CDR2 YDEGEE. CDR3 bases: TGTGCCAGCAGCTACGGACAGTGGAACACTGAAGCTTTCTTT. Translating gives CASSYGQWNTEAFF.

The V gene is TRBV2, the J gene TRBJ2-1; 8 bases match TRBD2. V was clipped by 6 bases and J by 6 bases; unmatched bases: 7. The length of the CDR3 is 14 residues. The germline V gene has CDR1 SNHLY and CDR2 FYNNEI. CDR3 protein: CASSGTSWVNEQFF. The CDR3 bases are TGTGCCAGCAGCGGGACTAGTTGGGTCAATGAGCAGTTCTTC.